These 18 T cell receptor beta chains were sequenced from one sample in a study of shared clonotypes between healthy human individuals (dated by TCRdb to the early 2020s). Library creation used the immunoSEQ multiplex PCR assay. TCRdb mirrors the immuneACCESS table, restricted to in-frame sequences. Some clones are absent from its copies; in checked studies, under half trace to an unresolved V gene, and the reason for the others is unknown. The sample records about 1.1 million clones, 75% to 80% of which are singletons. The leading ten clones occupy approximately 0.5% of the sample. Sequenced sample: memory CD4+ T cells from PBMCs. The sample's cell subset or site label is to be understood as: CD45RA-negative fraction. These receptors all stem from a man aged 18-30 years in good health. Some clones in this sample may be carry-over from other donors' samples.

This sequence joins TRBV27 and TRBJ2-7; a weak D match, TRBD2 (6 bases). The length of the CDR3 is 14 residues. The V end was cut by 2 bases, the J end by 5 bases, with 13 bases between. CDR1 MNHEY and CDR2 SMNVEV come from the germline V gene (reference sequence). The CDR3 reads CASSLHGRTHEQYF. In DNA form, the CDR3 reads TGTGCCAGCAGTTTACACGGGAGAACCCACGAGCAGTACTTC.

This clone came up once. V is TRBV30 and J is TRBJ1-5; D may be TRBD1 (5 bases). V dropped 2 bases and J dropped 4 bases, with 15 bases sitting between them. CDR3 size: 15 residues. The germline gives CDR1 GTSNPN, CDR2 SVGIG (reference sequence). In DNA, the CDR3 is TGTGCCTGGAGTAGTTCCGGGACCCCGAATCAGCCCCAGCATTTT. It codes for CAWSSSGTPNQPQHF.

The CDR3 region has the DNA TGCAGCGTTGAGGCCGCCGGGTGGACCCAGTACTTC. It yields the protein CSVEAAGWTQYF. The chain has TRBV29-1 and TRBJ2-5, with D uncertain. The CDR3 spans 12 residues. Per the germline V gene, CDR1 is SQVTM and CDR2 is ANQGSEA. V was shortened by 3 bases and J by 7 bases, with 12 bases between the two germline ends. Looking up the rest from reference TRBV29-1 and TRBJ2-5 gives the full variable domain: SAVISQKPSRDICQRGTSLTIQCQVDSQVTMMFWYRQQPGQSLTLIATANQGSEATYESGFVIDKFPISRPNLTFSTLTVSNMSPEDSSIYLCSVEAAGWTQYFGPGTRLLVL.

This chain connects TRBV7-9 to TRBJ1-1; no firm D call. The V and J ends lost 2 bases and 5 bases respectively, with 12 bases between them. Looked up from germline, CDR1 is SEHNR and CDR2 is FQNEAQ (reference sequence). This CDR3 is built from 14 residues. CDR3 protein: CASSLYGSGTEAFF. The CDR3 DNA follows: TGTGCCAGCAGCTTATATGGTTCCGGGACTGAAGCTTTCTTT.

The rearrangement joins TRBV28 to TRBJ1-1, with a possible D match to TRBD1 (5 bases). V dropped 6 bases and J dropped 3 bases, with 14 bases sitting between them. Germline V lookup: CDR1 MDHEN, CDR2 SYDVKM. The CDR3 extends over 14 amino acids. The CDR3 DNA reads TGTGCCAGCAGAATTACAGGATTTTACACTGAAGCTTTCTTT. This codes for CASRITGFYTEAFF.

The rearrangement links TRBV11-3 to TRBJ2-1; maybe TRBD2 (7 bases). Germline V gives CDR1 SGHNT, CDR2 YENEEA. This CDR3 contains 16 residues. Trimming stripped 5 bases from V and 8 bases from J, with 22 bases between. CDR3 protein: CASSPGGGREFHEQFF. Written as DNA, the CDR3 is TGTGCCAGCAGCCCCGGTGGGGGGCGGGAGTTCCATGAGCAGTTCTTC.

The chain is built from TRBV6-5 and TRBJ1-4; 8 bases line up with TRBD1. With V trimmed by 6 bases and J by 8 bases, 2 bases remained unmatched. This CDR3 is built from 12 residues. CDR1 MNHEY and CDR2 SVGAGI come from the germline V gene. Written as DNA, the CDR3 is TGTGCCAGCAGCCGGGACAGGGAAAAACTGTTTTTT. It is translated as CASSRDREKLFF.

This clone was found a few times. This sample also contains other DNA sequences that code for the same CDR3. The rearrangement links TRBV27 to TRBJ2-3; D may be TRBD2 (6 bases). CDR3 length equals 12 residues. Trimming cost V 2 bases and J 6 bases, with 6 bases left between them. Germline CDR1 is MNHEY and CDR2 is SMNVEV (reference sequence). The CDR3 DNA reads as TGTGCCAGCAGTTTAGGGGGGGATACGCAGTATTTT. This gives the protein CASSLGGDTQYF.

This clone was found once. V and J are TRBV13 and TRBJ1-3; tentatively, D is TRBD1 (6 bases). The CDR3 spans 14 residues. The V and J ends lost 5 bases and 2 bases respectively, with 10 bases between them. The germline gives CDR1 PRHDT, CDR2 FYEKMQ (reference sequence). The CDR3 loop is CASSPRTAGNTIYF. CDR3 nucleotides: TGTGCCAGCAGCCCCAGGACAGCTGGAAACACCATATATTTT. The complete variable domain, with remaining parts taken from reference TRBV13 and TRBJ1-3, reads AAGVIQSPRHLIKEKRETATLKCYPIPRHDTVYWYQQGPGQDPQFLISFYEKMQSDKGSIPDRFSAQQFSDYHSELNMSSLELGDSALYFCASSPRTAGNTIYFGEGSWLTVV.

The genes are TRBV28 and TRBJ1-4; TRBD1 agrees at 8 bases. CDR1 MDHEN and CDR2 SYDVKM come from the germline V gene. Trimming removed 7 bases from V and 7 bases from J; junction bases left unmatched: 11. The CDR3 loop spans 15 amino acids. The CDR3 protein is CASTPWTGKSEKLFF. In DNA form, the CDR3 reads TGTGCCAGCACCCCGTGGACAGGGAAGTCTGAAAAACTGTTTTTT. The variable domain in full, with the rest retrieved from reference TRBV28 and TRBJ1-4, is DVKVTQSSRYLVKRTGEKVFLECVQDMDHENMFWYRQDPGLGLRLIYFSYDVKMKEKGDIPEGYSVSREKKERFSLILESASTNQTSMYLCASTPWTGKSEKLFFGSGTQLSVL.

The rearrangement joins TRBV2 to TRBJ1-2; 9 bases are shared with TRBD1. V dropped 4 bases and J dropped 2; count of bases not matched to a gene: 5. Germline-derived CDR1 and CDR2 are SNHLY and FYNNEI. The CDR3 is made up of 15 amino acids. The CDR3 reads CASSGTGTGNYGYTF. CDR3 sequence (DNA): TGTGCCAGCAGTGGTACCGGGACAGGGAACTATGGCTACACCTTC.

This clone was seen a handful of times. Given a far larger clone just one base away, this is likely a sequencing read error. Other nucleotide sequences in the sample specify the same CDR3. The V and J genes are TRBV4-1 and TRBJ1-1; the match to TRBD1 covers 7 bases. Germline V gives CDR1 MGHRA, CDR2 YSYEKL. CDR3 size: 14 residues. Trimming at V came to 3 bases and at J to 0 bases, leaving 1 base not matched to a gene. The CDR3 bases are TGCGCCAGCAGCCAGGGACAGCTGAACACTGAAGCTTTCTTT. It specifies CASSQGQLNTEAFF.

Notes on this clone: Within the sample, other DNA sequences also encode this same CDR3. The rearrangement joins TRBV5-4 to TRBJ1-2; D is undetermined. The germline V gene encodes CDR1 SGHNT and CDR2 YYREEE (reference sequence). The CDR3 has 13 amino acids. V was shortened by 2 bases and J by 0 bases, with 5 bases between the two germline ends. The CDR3 loop is CASSLQANYGYTF. CDR3 bases: TGTGCCAGCAGCTTACAAGCTAACTATGGCTACACCTTC. The variable domain in full, completed from reference TRBV5-4 and TRBJ1-2, reads ETGVTQSPTHLIKTRGQQVTLRCSSQSGHNTVSWYQQALGQGPQFIFQYYREEENGRGNFPPRFSGLQFPNYSSELNVNALELDDSALYLCASSLQANYGYTFGSGTRLTVV.

This clone was seen only a few times. Other DNA sequences of this sample code for an identical CDR3. The rearrangement joins TRBV5-1 to TRBJ1-1; TRBD1 might be the D (6 bases). Deletions cut 0 bases from V and 1 base from J, with 7 bases between. Germline V lookup: CDR1 SGHRS, CDR2 YFSETQ. The CDR3 totals 14 residues. The chain's CDR3 is CASSLGTENTEAFF. The DNA for the CDR3 is TGCGCCAGCAGCTTGGGGACAGAGAACACTGAAGCTTTCTTT. Variable domain in full (rest from reference TRBV5-1 and TRBJ1-1): KAGVTQTPRYLIKTRGQQVTLSCSPISGHRSVSWYQQTPGQGLQFLFEYFSETQRNKGNFPGRFSGRQFSNSRSEMNVSTLELGDSALYLCASSLGTENTEAFFGQGTRLTVV.

V is TRBV7-9 and J is TRBJ1-2; D is ambiguous. The CDR3 is made up of 13 amino acids. The V gene lost 4 bases and the J gene lost 4 bases, with 10 bases spanning the gap. The germline V gene has CDR1 SEHNR and CDR2 FQNEAQ (reference sequence). This CDR3 is CASSSSSPYGYTF. Written as DNA, the CDR3 is TGTGCCAGCAGCTCGAGTTCCCCCTATGGCTACACCTTC.

This clone is a singleton in its sample. The chain carries TRBV28 and TRBJ1-2; 7 nucleotides match TRBD1. The V gene end was trimmed by 6 bases and the J gene end by 4 bases; junction bases not matched to a gene: 11. The germline CDR1 and CDR2 sequences are MDHEN and SYDVKM. The length of the CDR3 is 15 residues. Here the CDR3 DNA reads TGTGCCAGCAGCCTGGGAGGGGGCTGGTCCTATGGCTACACCTTC. This sequence encodes CASSLGGGWSYGYTF.

Comment on this clone: This likely traces to a read error, being one base from a far larger clone. This rearrangement joins TRBV6-5 to TRBJ1-5; D unresolved. The CDR3 sequence is 14 residues long. The V gene's germline CDR1 is MNHEY and CDR2 SVGAGI. The CDR3 nucleotides read TGTGCCAGCACCTCAAGGTTTGGCAATCGGCCCCAGCATTTT. This gives the protein CASTSRFGNRPQHF.

To note about this clone: The sample holds other DNA sequences that translate to the same CDR3. The chain joins TRBV18 to TRBJ2-7, with 7 bases aligning to TRBD1. V was pared by 2 bases and J by 2 bases, with 3 bases of the junction left unmatched. Germline assignment: CDR1 KGHSH and CDR2 LQKENI. The CDR3 has 14 amino acids. The CDR3 region has the DNA TGTGCCAGCTCACCAGGGACAGCCACCTACGAGCAGTACTTC. Amino acid sequence: CASSPGTATYEQYF.